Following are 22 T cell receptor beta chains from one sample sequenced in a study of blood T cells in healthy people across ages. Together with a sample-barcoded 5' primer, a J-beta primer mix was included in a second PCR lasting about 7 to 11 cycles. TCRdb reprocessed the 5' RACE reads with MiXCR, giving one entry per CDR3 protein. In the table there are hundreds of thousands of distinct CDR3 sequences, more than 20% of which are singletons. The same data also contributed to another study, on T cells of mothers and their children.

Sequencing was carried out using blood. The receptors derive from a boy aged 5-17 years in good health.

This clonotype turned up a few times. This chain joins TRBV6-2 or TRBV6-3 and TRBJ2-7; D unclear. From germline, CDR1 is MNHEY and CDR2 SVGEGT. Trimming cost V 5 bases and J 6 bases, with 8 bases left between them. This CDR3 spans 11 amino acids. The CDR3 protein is CASSQSLEQYF. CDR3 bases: TGTGCCAGCAGTCAGAGTCTCGAGCAGTACTTC.

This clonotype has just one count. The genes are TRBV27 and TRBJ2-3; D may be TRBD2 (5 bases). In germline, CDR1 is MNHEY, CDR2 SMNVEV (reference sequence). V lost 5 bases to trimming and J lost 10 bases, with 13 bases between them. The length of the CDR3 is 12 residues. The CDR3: CASSAPEDAQYF. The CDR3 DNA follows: TGTGCCAGCAGTGCCCCGGAGGATGCGCAGTATTTT.

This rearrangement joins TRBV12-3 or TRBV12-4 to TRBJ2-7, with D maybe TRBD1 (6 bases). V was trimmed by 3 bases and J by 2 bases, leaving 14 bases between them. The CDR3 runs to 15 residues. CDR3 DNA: TGTGCCAGCAGTTTGCAGGGGCGGCATCCCTACGAGCAGTACTTC. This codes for CASSLQGRHPYEQYF.

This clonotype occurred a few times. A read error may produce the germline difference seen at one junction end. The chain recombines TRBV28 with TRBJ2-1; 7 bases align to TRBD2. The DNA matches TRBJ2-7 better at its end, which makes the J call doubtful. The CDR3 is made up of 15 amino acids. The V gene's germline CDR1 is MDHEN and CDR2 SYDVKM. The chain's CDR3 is CAGSGSGTTLYEQYF. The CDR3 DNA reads TGTGCCGGCAGCGGCTCCGGGACTACCCTCTACGAGCAGTACTTC.

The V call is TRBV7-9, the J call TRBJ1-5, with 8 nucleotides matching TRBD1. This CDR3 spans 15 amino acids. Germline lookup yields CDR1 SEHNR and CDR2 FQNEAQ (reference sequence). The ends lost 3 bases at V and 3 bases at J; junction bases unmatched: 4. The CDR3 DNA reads TGTGCCAGCAGCTTCGGGACAGGACTCAATCAGCCCCAGCATTTT. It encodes CASSFGTGLNQPQHF.

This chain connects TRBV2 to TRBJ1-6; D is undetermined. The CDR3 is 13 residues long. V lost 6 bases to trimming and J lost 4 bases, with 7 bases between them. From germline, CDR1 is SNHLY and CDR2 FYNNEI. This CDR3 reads CASRPDYNSPLHF. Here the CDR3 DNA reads TGTGCCAGCAGACCGGATTATAATTCACCCCTCCACTTT.

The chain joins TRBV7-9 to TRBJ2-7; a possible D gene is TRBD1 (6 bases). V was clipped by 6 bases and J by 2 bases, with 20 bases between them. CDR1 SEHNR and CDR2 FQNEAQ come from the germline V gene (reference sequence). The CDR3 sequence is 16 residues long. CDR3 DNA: TGTGCCAGCAGTAATATAGGGGGAGCTCGCACCTACGAGCAGTACTTC. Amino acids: CASSNIGGARTYEQYF.

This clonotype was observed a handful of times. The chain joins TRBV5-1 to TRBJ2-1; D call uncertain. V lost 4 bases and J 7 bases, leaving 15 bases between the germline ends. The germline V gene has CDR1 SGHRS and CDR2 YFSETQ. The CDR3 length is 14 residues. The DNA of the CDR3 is TGCGCCAGCAGCCAGCTCCCATCTCTAAATGAGCAGTTCTTC. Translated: CASSQLPSLNEQFF. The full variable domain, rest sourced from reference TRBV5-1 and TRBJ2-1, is KAGVTQTPRYLIKTRGQQVTLSCSPISGHRSVSWYQQTPGQGLQFLFEYFSETQRNKGNFPGRFSGRQFSNSRSEMNVSTLELGDSALYLCASSQLPSLNEQFFGPGTRLTVL.

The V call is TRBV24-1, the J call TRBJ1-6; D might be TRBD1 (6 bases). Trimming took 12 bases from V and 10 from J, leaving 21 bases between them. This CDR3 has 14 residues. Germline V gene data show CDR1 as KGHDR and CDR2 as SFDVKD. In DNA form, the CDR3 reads TGTGCCTCCTCCGAGGGGGGGCCTCGATCACCCCTCCACTTT. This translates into CASSEGGPRSPLHF.

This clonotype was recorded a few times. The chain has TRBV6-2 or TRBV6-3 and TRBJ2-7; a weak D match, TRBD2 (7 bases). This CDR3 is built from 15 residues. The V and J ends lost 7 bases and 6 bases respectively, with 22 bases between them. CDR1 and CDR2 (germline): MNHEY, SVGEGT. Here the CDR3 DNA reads TGTGCCAGCAATTCTCGACTAGCCTTAGGGGGCGAGCAGTACTTC. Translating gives CASNSRLALGGEQYF.

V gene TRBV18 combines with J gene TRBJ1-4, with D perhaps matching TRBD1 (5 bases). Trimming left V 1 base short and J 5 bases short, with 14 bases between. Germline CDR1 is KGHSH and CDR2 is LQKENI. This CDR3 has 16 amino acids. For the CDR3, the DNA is TGTGCCAGCTCACCACAGCGACAGAAAGCAAATGAAAAACTGTTTTTT. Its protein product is CASSPQRQKANEKLFF.

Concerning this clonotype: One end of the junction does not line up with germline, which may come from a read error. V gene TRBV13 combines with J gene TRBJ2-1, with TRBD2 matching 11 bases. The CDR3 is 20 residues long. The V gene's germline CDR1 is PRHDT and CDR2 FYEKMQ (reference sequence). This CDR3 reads CASNLREYLAGGAGYNEQFF. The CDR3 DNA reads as TGTGCCAGCAACTTAAGGGAATATTTAGCGGGAGGGGCCGGCTACAATGAGCAGTTCTTC. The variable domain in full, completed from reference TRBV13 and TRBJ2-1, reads AAGVIQSPRHLIKEKRETATLKCYPIPRHDTVYWYQQGPGQDPQFLISFYEKMQSDKGSIPDRFSAQQFSDYHSELNMSSLELGDSALYFCASNLREYLAGGAGYNEQFFGPGTRLTVL.

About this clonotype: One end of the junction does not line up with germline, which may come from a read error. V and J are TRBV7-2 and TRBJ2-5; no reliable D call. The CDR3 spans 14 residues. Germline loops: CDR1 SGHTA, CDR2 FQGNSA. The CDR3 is CASSLARKDETHYF. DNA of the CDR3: TGTGCCAGCAGCTTAGCGCGGAAGGACGAGACCCATTACTTC.

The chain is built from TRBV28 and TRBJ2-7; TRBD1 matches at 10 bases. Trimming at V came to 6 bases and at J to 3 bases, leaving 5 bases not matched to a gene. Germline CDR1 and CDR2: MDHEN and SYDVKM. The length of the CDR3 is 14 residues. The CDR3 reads CASRRDRGNYEQYF. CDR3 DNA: TGTGCCAGCAGACGGGACAGGGGTAACTACGAGCAGTACTTC.

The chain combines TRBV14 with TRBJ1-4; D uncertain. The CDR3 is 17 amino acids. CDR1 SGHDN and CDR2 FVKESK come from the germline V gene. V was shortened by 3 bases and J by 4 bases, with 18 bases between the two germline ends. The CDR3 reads CASSHRDLALGNEKLFF. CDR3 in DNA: TGTGCCAGCAGCCATCGAGACCTGGCTCTGGGTAATGAAAAACTGTTTTTT. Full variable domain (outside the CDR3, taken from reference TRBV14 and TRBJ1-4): EAGVTQFPSHSVIEKGQTVTLRCDPISGHDNLYWYRRVMGKEIKFLLHFVKESKQDESGMPNNRFLAERTGGTYSTLKVQPAELEDSGVYFCASSHRDLALGNEKLFFGSGTQLSVL.

The CDR3 is CASRRTSDTDTQYF. DNA of the CDR3: TGTGCCAGCAGGAGGACTAGCGACACAGATACGCAGTATTTT. The chain joins TRBV11-2 to TRBJ2-3; 9 bases line up with TRBD2. J was trimmed by 2 bases and V by 6 bases; bases with no gene match: 3. The CDR3 is made up of 14 amino acids. Germline V gene lookup returns CDR1 SGHAT and CDR2 FQNNGV. The full variable domain, with the rest looked up from reference TRBV11-2 and TRBJ2-3, is EAGVAQSPRYKIIEKRQSVAFWCNPISGHATLYWYQQILGQGPKLLIQFQNNGVVDDSQLPKDRFSAERLKGVDSTLKIQPAKLEDSAVYLCASRRTSDTDTQYFGPGTRLTVL.

The CDR3 nucleotides read TGTGCCACCAGCGCCCTAGCGGGGCCTCAAGAGACCCAGTACTTC. Protein product: CATSALAGPQETQYF. The V gene is TRBV15, the J gene TRBJ2-5, with TRBD2 identical over 9 bases. CDR3 length equals 15 residues. The V segment lost 5 bases and the J segment 2 bases; nucleotides outside the gene matches: 6. The germline gives CDR1 LNHNV, CDR2 YYDKDF (reference sequence).

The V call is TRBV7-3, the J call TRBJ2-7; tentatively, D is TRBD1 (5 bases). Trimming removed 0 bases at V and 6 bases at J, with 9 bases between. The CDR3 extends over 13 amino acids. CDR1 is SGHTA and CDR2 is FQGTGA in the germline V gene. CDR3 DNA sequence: TGTGCCAGCAGCTTAACAGGGGCGGCCGAGCAGTACTTC. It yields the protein CASSLTGAAEQYF. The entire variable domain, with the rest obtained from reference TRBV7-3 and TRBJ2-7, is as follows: GAGVSQTPSNKVTEKGKYVELRCDPISGHTALYWYRQSLGQGPEFLIYFQGTGAADDSGLPNDRFFAVRPEGSVSTLKIQRTERGDSAVYLCASSLTGAAEQYFGPGTRLTVT.

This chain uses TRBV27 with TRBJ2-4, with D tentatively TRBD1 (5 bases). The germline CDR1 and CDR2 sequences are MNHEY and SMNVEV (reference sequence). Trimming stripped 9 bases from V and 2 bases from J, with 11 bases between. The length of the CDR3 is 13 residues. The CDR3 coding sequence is TGTGCCAGTAGACAGAGTACCAAAAACATTCAGTACTTC. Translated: CASRQSTKNIQYF.

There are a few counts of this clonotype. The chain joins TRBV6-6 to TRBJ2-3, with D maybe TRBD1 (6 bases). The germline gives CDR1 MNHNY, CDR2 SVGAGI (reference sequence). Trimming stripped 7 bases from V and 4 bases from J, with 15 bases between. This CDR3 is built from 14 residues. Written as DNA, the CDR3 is TGTGCCAGCACTAGACAGGTTAGGGCAGATACGCAGTATTTT. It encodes CASTRQVRADTQYF.

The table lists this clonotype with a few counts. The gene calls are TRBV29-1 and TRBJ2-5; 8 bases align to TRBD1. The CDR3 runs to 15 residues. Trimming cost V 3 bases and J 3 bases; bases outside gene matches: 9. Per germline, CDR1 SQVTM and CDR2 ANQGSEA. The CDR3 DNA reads TGCAGCGTTGATGGACAGGGCCGGGTGGAAGAGACCCAGTACTTC. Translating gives CSVDGQGRVEETQYF. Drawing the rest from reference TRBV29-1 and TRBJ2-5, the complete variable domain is SAVISQKPSRDICQRGTSLTIQCQVDSQVTMMFWYRQQPGQSLTLIATANQGSEATYESGFVIDKFPISRPNLTFSTLTVSNMSPEDSSIYLCSVDGQGRVEETQYFGPGTRLLVL.

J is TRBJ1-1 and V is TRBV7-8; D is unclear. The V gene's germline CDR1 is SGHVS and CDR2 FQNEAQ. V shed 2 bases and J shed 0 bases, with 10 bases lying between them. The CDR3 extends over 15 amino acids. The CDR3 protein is CASSLSWNLNTEAFF. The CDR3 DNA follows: TGTGCCAGCAGCTTAAGTTGGAATCTGAACACTGAAGCTTTCTTT.